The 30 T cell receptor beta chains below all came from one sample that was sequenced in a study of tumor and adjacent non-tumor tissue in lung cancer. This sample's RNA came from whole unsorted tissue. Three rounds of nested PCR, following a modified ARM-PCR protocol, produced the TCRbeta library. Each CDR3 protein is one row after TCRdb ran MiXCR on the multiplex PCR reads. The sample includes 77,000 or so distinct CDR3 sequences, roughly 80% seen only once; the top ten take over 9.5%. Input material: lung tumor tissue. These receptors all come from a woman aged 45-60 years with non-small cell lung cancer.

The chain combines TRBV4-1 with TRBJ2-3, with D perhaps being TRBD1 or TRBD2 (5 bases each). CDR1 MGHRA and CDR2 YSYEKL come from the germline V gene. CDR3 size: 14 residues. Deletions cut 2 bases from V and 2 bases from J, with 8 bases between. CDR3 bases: TGCGCCAGCAGCCAATGGGACCCCACAGATACGCAGTATTTT. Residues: CASSQWDPTDTQYF.

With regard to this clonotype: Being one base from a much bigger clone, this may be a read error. The CDR3 DNA is TGCGCCAGCAACCCTGGACTAGCGGGAGGATCAGGGGAGACCCAGTACTTC. It specifies CASNPGLAGGSGETQYF. This rearrangement joins TRBV5-1 to TRBJ2-5, with 14 positions matching TRBD2. This CDR3 is 17 amino acids long. The V gene end was trimmed by 6 bases and the J gene end by 5 bases; junction bases not matched to a gene: 12. CDR1 and CDR2 from the germline V gene are SGHRS and YFSETQ.

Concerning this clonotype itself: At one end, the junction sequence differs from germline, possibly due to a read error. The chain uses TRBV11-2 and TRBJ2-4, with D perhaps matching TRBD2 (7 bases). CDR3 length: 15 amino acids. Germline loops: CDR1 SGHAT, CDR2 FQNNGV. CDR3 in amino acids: CVSSFPSGIGDIQCF. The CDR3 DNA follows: TGTGTCAGCAGTTTCCCTAGCGGAATTGGGGACATTCAATGCTTC.

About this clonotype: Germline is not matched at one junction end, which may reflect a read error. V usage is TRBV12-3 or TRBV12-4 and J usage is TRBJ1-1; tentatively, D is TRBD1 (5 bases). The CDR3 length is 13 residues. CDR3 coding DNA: TGTGACAGCAGTTCGGGGGAGGACACTGAAGCTTTCTTT. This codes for CDSSSGEDTEAFF.

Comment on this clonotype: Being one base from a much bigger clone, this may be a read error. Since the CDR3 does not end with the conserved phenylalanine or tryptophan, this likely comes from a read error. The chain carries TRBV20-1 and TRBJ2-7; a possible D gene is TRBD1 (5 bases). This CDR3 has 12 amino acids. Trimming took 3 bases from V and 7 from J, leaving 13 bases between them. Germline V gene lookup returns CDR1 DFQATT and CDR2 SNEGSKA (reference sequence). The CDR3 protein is CSASTQGWEQYL. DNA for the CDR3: TGCAGTGCTAGTACTCAGGGCTGGGAGCAGTACCTC.

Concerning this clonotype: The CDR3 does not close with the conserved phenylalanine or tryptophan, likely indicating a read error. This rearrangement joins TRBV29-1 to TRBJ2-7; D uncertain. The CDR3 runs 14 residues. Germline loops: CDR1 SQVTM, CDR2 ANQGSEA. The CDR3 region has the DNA TGCAGCGTTCTCTCAGCGATTAGCACCTACGAACAGTACTAC. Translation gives CSVLSAISTYEQYY.

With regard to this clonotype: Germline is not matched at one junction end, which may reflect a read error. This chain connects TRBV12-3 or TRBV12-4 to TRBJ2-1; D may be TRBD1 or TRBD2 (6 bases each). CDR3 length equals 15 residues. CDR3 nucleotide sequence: TGTGCCAGCATGCTAATAACGGGGGCGGACAATGAGCTGTTCTTC. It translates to CASMLITGADNELFF.

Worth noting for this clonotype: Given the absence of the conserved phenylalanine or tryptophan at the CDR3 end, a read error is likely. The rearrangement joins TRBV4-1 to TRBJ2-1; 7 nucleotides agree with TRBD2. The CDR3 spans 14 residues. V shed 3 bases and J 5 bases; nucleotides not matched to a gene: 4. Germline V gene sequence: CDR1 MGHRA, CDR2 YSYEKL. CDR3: CASSQPGLNNEQFI. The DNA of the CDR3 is TGCGCCAGCAGCCAGCCGGGACTAAACAATGAGCAGTTCATC.

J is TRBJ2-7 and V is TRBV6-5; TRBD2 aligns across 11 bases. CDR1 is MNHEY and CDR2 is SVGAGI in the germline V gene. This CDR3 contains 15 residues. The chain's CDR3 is CVGKTSGSVTYEQYF. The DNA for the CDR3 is TGTGTCGGCAAAACTAGCGGGAGTGTCACCTACGAGCAGTACTTC.

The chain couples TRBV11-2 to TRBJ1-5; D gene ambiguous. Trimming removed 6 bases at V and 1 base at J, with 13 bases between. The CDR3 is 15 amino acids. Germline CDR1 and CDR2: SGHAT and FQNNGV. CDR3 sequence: CASSFHGLSNQPQHF. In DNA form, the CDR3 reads TGTGCCAGCAGTTTTCACGGATTGAGCAATCAGCCCCAGCATTTT.

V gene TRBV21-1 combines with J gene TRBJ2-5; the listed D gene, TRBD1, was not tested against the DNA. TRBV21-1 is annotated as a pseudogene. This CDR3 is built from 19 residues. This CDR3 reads CARSPHTGGGRAWIESQYF. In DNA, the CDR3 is TGTGCCAGGAGCCCACACACAGGGGGCGGACGGGCCTGGATAGAGTCCCAGTACTTC.

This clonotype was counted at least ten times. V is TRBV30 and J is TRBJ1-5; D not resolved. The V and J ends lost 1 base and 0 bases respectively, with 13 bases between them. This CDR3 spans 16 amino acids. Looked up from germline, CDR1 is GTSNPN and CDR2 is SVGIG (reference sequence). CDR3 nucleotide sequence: TGTGCCTGGAGTGGGTCGCTAATGGTTAGCAATCAGCCCCAGCATTTT. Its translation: CAWSGSLMVSNQPQHF.

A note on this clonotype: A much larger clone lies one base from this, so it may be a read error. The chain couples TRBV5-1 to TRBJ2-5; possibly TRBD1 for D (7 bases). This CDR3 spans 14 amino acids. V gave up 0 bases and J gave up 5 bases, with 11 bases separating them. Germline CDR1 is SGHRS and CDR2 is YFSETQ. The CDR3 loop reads CASSLASGGETQYF. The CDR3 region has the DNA TGCGCCAGCAGCTTGGCCTCAGGGGGGGAGACCCAGTACTTC.

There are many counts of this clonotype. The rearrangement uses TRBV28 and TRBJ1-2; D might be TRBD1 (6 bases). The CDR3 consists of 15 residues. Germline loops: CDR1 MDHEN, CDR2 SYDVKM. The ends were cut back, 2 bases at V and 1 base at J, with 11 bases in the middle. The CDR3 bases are TGTGCCAGCAGTTTAGGAGGACAGATTAACTATGGCTACACCTTC. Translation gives CASSLGGQINYGYTF.

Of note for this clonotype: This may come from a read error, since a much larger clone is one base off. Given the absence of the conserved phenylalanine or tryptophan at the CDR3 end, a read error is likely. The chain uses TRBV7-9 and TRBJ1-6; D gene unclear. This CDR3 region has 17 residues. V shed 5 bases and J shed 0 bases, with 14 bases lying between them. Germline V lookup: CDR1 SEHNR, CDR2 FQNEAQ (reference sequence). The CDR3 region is CASSAGPSSSYNSPLHL. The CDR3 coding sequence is TGTGCCAGCAGCGCTGGACCGTCCAGCTCCTATAATTCACCCCTCCACCTT.

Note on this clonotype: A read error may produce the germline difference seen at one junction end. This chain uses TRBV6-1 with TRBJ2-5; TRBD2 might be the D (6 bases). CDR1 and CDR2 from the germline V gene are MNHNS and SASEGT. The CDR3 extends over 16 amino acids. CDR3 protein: CASSDEGEGFRETQYF. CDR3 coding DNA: TGTGCCAGCAGTGATGAGGGAGAGGGGTTCCGGGAGACCCAGTACTTT.

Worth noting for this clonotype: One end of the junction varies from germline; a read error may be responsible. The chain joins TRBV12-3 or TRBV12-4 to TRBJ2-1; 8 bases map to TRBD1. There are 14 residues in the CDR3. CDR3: CTSSFTGGYNEQFF. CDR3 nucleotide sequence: TGTACCAGCAGTTTTACAGGGGGATACAATGAACAGTTCTTC.

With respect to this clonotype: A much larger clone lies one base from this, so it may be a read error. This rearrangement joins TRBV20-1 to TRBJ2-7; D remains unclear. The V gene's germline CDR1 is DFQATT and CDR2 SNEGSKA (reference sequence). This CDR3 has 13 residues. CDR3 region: CSSREQDTYEQYF. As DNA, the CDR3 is TGCAGTTCTAGGGAACAAGATACGTACGAGCAGTACTTC.

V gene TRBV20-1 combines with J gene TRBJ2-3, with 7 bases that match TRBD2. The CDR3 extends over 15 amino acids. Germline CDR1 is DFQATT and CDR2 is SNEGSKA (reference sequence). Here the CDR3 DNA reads TGCAGCGCCCTCGGGACTAACGGGAGGACAGATACGCAGTATTTT. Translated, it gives CSALGTNGRTDTQYF.

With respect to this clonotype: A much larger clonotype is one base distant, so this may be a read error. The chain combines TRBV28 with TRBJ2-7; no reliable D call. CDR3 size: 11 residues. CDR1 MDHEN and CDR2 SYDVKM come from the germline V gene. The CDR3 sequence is CASGPYYKQYF. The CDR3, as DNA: TGTGCCAGCGGGCCCTACTACAAGCAGTACTTC.

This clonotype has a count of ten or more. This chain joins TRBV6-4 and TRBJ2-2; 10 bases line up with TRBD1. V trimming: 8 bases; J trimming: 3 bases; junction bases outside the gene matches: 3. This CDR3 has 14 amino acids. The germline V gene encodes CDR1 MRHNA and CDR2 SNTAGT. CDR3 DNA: TGTGCCAGCGGACAGGGGGACGACACCGGGGAGCTGTTTTTT. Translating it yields CASGQGDDTGELFF.

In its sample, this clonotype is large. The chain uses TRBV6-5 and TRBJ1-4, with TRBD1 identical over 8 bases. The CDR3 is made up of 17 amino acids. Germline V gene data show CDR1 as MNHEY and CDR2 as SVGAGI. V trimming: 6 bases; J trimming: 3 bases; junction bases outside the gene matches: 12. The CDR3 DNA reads TGTGCCAGCAGCCATCTTAATCCAGGGGGCTCTAATGAAAAACTGTTTTTT. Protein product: CASSHLNPGGSNEKLFF.

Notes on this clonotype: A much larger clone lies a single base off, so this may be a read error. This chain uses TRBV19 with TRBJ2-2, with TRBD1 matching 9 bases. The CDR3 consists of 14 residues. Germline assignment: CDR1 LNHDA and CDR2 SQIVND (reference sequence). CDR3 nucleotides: TGTGCCAGTAGCGGGGGGACAGGGACCGGGAAGCTGTTTTTT. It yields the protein CASSGGTGTGKLFF.

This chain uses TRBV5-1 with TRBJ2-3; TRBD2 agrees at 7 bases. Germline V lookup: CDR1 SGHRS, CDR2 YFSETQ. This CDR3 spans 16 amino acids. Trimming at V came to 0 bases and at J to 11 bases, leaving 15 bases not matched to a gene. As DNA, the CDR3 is TGCGCCAGCAGCTTGGTTAGCGGGCCCAGCACAGATGAGCAGTATTTT. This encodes CASSLVSGPSTDEQYF.

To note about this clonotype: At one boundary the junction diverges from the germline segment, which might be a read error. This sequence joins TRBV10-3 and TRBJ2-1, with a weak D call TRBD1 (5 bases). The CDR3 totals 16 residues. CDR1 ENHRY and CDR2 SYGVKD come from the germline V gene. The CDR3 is CAIKGGALTEGNEQFF. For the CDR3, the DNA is TGTGCCATCAAAGGTGGGGCACTAACGGAAGGCAATGAACAGTTCTTC.

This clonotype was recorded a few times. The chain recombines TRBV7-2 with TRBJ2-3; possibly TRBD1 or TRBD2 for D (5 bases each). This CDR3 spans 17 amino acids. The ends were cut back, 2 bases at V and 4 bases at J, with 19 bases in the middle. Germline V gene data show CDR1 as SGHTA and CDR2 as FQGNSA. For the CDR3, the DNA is TGTGCCAGCAGCTTATTCCGTATCCCCAGAGGGGCAGATACGCAGTATTTT. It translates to CASSLFRIPRGADTQYF.

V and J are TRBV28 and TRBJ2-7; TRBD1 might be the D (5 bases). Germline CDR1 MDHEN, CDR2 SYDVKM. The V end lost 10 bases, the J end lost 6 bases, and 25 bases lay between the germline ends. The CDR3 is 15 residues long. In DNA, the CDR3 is TGTGCCATCAGACTCGACAGAGTAGGGTTGAGCGAGCAGTACTTC. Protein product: CAIRLDRVGLSEQYF. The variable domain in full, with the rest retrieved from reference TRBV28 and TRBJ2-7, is DVKVTQSSRYLVKRTGEKVFLECVQDMDHENMFWYRQDPGLGLRLIYFSYDVKMKEKGDIPEGYSVSREKKERFSLILESASTNQTSMYLCAIRLDRVGLSEQYFGPGTRLTVT.

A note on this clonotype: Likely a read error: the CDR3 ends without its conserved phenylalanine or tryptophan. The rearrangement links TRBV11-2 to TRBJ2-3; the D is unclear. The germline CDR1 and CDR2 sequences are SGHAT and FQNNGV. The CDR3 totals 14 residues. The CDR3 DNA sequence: TGTACCAGCAGCTTAGGGATCTCCACAGATACGCAGTATTAT. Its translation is CTSSLGISTDTQYY.

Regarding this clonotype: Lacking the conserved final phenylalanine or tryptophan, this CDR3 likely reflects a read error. The CDR3 here is CTSSAGTPSRNEQYS. The CDR3, as DNA: TGTACCAGCAGTGCCGGGACTCCCTCTCGGAACGAGCAGTACTCC. The chain employs TRBV6-1 and TRBJ2-7; tentative D call: TRBD2 (6 bases). This CDR3 region has 15 residues. Germline V lookup: CDR1 MNHNS, CDR2 SASEGT.

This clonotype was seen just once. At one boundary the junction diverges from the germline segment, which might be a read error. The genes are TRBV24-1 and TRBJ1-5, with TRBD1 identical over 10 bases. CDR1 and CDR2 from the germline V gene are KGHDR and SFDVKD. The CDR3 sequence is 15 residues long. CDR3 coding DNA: TGTGCCACCAGTGGCGGGACAGGGGCCAATCAGCCCCTGCATTTT. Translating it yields CATSGGTGANQPLHF.